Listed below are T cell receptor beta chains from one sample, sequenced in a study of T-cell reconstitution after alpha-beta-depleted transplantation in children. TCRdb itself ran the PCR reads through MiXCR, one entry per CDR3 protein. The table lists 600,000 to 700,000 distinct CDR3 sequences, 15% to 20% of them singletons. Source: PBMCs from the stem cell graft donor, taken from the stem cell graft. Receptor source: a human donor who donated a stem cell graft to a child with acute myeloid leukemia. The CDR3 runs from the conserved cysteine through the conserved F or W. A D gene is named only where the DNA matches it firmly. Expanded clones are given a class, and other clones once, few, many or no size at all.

CDR3 protein: CASSDLQGNYGYTF; CDR3 DNA: TGCGCCAGCAGCGATTTACAGGGGAACTATGGCTACACCTTC; V gene: TRBV5-1; D gene: TRBD1; clone size: few; J gene: TRBJ1-2
CDR3 protein: CASSSLFGGYTF; CDR3 DNA: TGTGCCAGCAGCTCCCTATTCGGGGGCTACACCTTC; V gene: TRBV12-3/TRBV12-4; D gene: .; clone size: .; J gene: TRBJ1-2
CDR3 protein: CASSLVIAGGDTQYF; CDR3 DNA: TGTGCCAGCAGCCTCGTGATAGCGGGGGGGGATACGCAGTATTTT; V gene: TRBV7-2; D gene: TRBD2; clone size: few; J gene: TRBJ2-3
CDR3 protein: CASSQDRTGPQNEQYF; CDR3 DNA: TGTGCCAGCAGCCAAGATCGGACAGGCCCTCAAAACGAGCAGTACTTC; V gene: TRBV4-2; D gene: TRBD1; clone size: many; J gene: TRBJ2-7
CDR3 protein: CASSHTNVGTQYF; CDR3 DNA: TGTGCCAGCAGCCATACCAACGTCGGGACCCAGTACTTC; V gene: TRBV7-2; D gene: .; clone size: .; J gene: TRBJ2-5
CDR3 protein: CASSTGQGYSGANVLTF; CDR3 DNA: TGTGCCAGCAGCACTGGACAGGGTTACTCTGGGGCCAACGTCCTGACTTTC; V gene: TRBV7-2; D gene: TRBD1; clone size: .; J gene: TRBJ2-6
CDR3 protein: CASSQDRHRLGADTQYF; CDR3 DNA: TGCGCCAGCAGCCAAGATAGGCATCGACTAGGAGCAGATACGCAGTATTTT; V gene: TRBV4-3; D gene: .; clone size: few; J gene: TRBJ2-3
CDR3 protein: CASSLGSGLSGNTIYF; CDR3 DNA: TGCGCCAGCAGCTTGGGTAGCGGCCTCTCTGGAAACACCATATATTTT; V gene: TRBV5-1; D gene: .; clone size: .; J gene: TRBJ1-3
CDR3 protein: CATSRSFNYGYTF; CDR3 DNA: TGTGCCACCAGCCGATCCTTTAACTATGGCTACACCTTC; V gene: TRBV15; D gene: .; clone size: .; J gene: TRBJ1-2
CDR3 protein: CSALTWSVRENQPQHF; CDR3 DNA: TGCAGTGCTCTTACCTGGTCGGTCAGGGAAAATCAGCCCCAGCATTTT; V gene: TRBV20-1; D gene: .; clone size: many; J gene: TRBJ1-5
CDR3 protein: CASSYSAGLPSYEQYF; CDR3 DNA: TGTGCCAGCAGTTACTCCGCGGGACTACCTTCCTACGAGCAGTACTTC; V gene: TRBV6-2/TRBV6-3; D gene: TRBD2; clone size: .; J gene: TRBJ2-7
CDR3 protein: CSVEDWDRKNTEAFF; CDR3 DNA: TGCAGCGTTGAAGATTGGGACAGGAAGAACACTGAAGCTTTCTTT; V gene: TRBV29-1; D gene: TRBD1; clone size: many; J gene: TRBJ1-1
CDR3 protein: CASSYSAGTETQYF; CDR3 DNA: TGTGCCAGCAGTTACTCGGCGGGGACGGAGACCCAGTACTTC; V gene: TRBV6-5; D gene: .; clone size: few; J gene: TRBJ2-5
CDR3 protein: CSVDGTSGGPSTDTQYF; CDR3 DNA: TGCAGCGTTGATGGGACTAGCGGGGGGCCAAGCACAGATACGCAGTATTTT; V gene: TRBV29-1; D gene: TRBD2; clone size: many; J gene: TRBJ2-3
CDR3 protein: CAISGDSGPNYGYTF; CDR3 DNA: TGTGCCATCAGTGGGGACAGCGGGCCTAACTATGGCTACACCTTC; V gene: TRBV10-3; D gene: TRBD1; clone size: .; J gene: TRBJ1-2
CDR3 protein: CASSLSLVPRDSPLHF; CDR3 DNA: TGTGCCAGCAGTTTAAGCCTGGTCCCTAGGGATTCACCCCTCCACTTT; V gene: TRBV12-3/TRBV12-4; D gene: .; clone size: few; J gene: TRBJ1-6
CDR3 protein: CSARESQLAYNEQFF; CDR3 DNA: TGCAGTGCTAGAGAATCCCAACTGGCCTACAATGAGCAGTTCTTC; V gene: TRBV20-1; D gene: .; clone size: many; J gene: TRBJ2-1
CDR3 protein: CASSIDANQPQHF; CDR3 DNA: TGTGCCAGCAGTATCGACGCGAATCAGCCCCAGCATTTT; V gene: TRBV6-5; D gene: .; clone size: .; J gene: TRBJ1-5
CDR3 protein: CASSPTGSRTDTQYF; CDR3 DNA: TGTGCCAGCAGTCCTACAGGGTCCCGGACAGATACGCAGTATTTT; V gene: TRBV28; D gene: .; clone size: .; J gene: TRBJ2-3
CDR3 protein: CSAQTGYGTEAFF; CDR3 DNA: TGCAGTGCGCAGACAGGGTACGGCACTGAAGCTTTCTTT; V gene: TRBV20-1; D gene: TRBD1; clone size: many; J gene: TRBJ1-1